These 20 T cell receptor beta chains were sequenced from one sample in a study of patients and donors after allogeneic stem cell transplantation. TCRdb itself ran the RT-PCR reads through MiXCR, one entry per CDR3 protein. The sample yields 150,000 to 200,000 distinct CDR3 sequences, 30% seen once. The material sequenced was blood, either unsorted or a sorted T cell fraction (not recorded which). Receptor source: a human donor who was either an allogeneic HSCT recipient or a stem cell or donor lymphocyte infusion donor (not recorded which). It is not recorded whose cells these are; they may come from a transplant donor.

The chain is built from TRBV10-3 and TRBJ2-7, with 12 positions matching TRBD2. The CDR3 spans 15 residues. Trimming at V came to 6 bases and at J to 1 base, leaving 4 bases not matched to a gene. The V gene's germline CDR1 is ENHRY and CDR2 SYGVKD. CDR3 loop: CAIRKTSGRSYEQYF. The CDR3 DNA reads TGTGCCATCAGGAAGACTAGCGGGAGATCCTACGAGCAGTACTTC.

Notes on this clonotype: One end of the junction fails to match germline, which may point to a read error. This chain connects TRBV6-2 or TRBV6-3 to TRBJ2-4, with D possibly being TRBD1 or TRBD2 (5 bases each). The germline V gene encodes CDR1 MNHEY and CDR2 SVGEGT. The CDR3 has 13 amino acids. The CDR3 DNA reads TGCCCCCGGGACCGGGGAGCCAAAAACATTCAGTACTTC. Its translation: CPRDRGAKNIQYF.

The chain combines TRBV6-1 with TRBJ2-7; tentative D call: TRBD1 (6 bases). CDR1 is MNHNS and CDR2 is SASEGT in the germline V gene. The CDR3 extends over 13 amino acids. V was trimmed by 3 bases and J by 2 bases, leaving 8 bases between them. The CDR3 DNA reads TGTGCCAGCAGTGACAGGGGACCCTACGAGCAGTACTTC. It translates to CASSDRGPYEQYF.

This clonotype occurred many times. The CDR3 sequence is CASSLPGRSMNTEAFF. The CDR3 DNA follows: TGCGCCAGCAGCTTGCCGGGACGTTCTATGAACACTGAAGCTTTCTTT. This chain links TRBV5-1 with TRBJ1-1; D might be TRBD1 (5 bases). CDR1 is SGHRS and CDR2 is YFSETQ in the germline V gene. The CDR3 consists of 16 residues. V lost 1 base and J 0 bases, leaving 13 bases between the germline ends. The whole variable domain, filled in from reference TRBV5-1 and TRBJ1-1, reads KAGVTQTPRYLIKTRGQQVTLSCSPISGHRSVSWYQQTPGQGLQFLFEYFSETQRNKGNFPGRFSGRQFSNSRSEMNVSTLELGDSALYLCASSLPGRSMNTEAFFGQGTRLTVV.

This chain links TRBV5-1 with TRBJ2-2; TRBD2 matches at 13 bases. J lost 6 bases, V lost 3 bases, and 8 bases had no gene match. The length of the CDR3 is 17 residues. Per germline, CDR1 SGHRS and CDR2 YFSETQ. The CDR3 nucleotides are TGCGCCAGCAGCTCCTGGACTAGCGGGAGTTCGGCCGGGGAGCTGTTTTTT. Amino acids: CASSSWTSGSSAGELFF. The full variable domain, completed using reference TRBV5-1 and TRBJ2-2, is KAGVTQTPRYLIKTRGQQVTLSCSPISGHRSVSWYQQTPGQGLQFLFEYFSETQRNKGNFPGRFSGRQFSNSRSEMNVSTLELGDSALYLCASSSWTSGSSAGELFFGEGSRLTVL.

This clonotype turned up a few times. The rearrangement uses TRBV4-2 and TRBJ1-2; D gene uncertain. The V and J ends lost 1 base and 4 bases respectively, with 10 bases between them. This CDR3 comprises 14 residues. Germline CDR1 reads LGHNA; CDR2 reads YNFKEQ. The CDR3 loop reads CASSQAVTPYGYTF. CDR3 nucleotides: TGTGCCAGCAGCCAAGCCGTGACACCCTATGGCTACACCTTC.

This clonotype was seen ten or more times. This rearrangement joins TRBV15 to TRBJ1-4; no clear D gene. The length of the CDR3 is 15 residues. V was cut by 7 bases and J by 5 bases, with 17 bases left in between. Germline-derived CDR1 and CDR2 are LNHNV and YYDKDF (reference sequence). The CDR3 protein is CATNRREAGNEKLFF. The CDR3, as DNA: TGTGCCACCAATCGAAGGGAAGCCGGGAATGAAAAACTGTTTTTT.

The rearrangement uses TRBV29-1 and TRBJ2-1, with 8 positions matching TRBD2. The CDR3 has 14 residues. Germline V gene data show CDR1 as SQVTM and CDR2 as ANQGSEA. With V trimmed by 4 bases and J by 5 bases, 7 bases remained unmatched. The DNA for the CDR3 is TGCAGCGTTGCGGAACTAGCGGACAACAATGAGCAGTTCTTC. This gives the protein CSVAELADNNEQFF.

The chain links TRBV12-3 or TRBV12-4 to TRBJ2-5; TRBD1 matches at 7 bases. V dropped 4 bases and J dropped 5; count of bases not matched to a gene: 10. The CDR3 spans 15 residues. The CDR3 sequence is CASSYEGASGETQYF. CDR3 nucleotide sequence: TGTGCCAGCAGTTACGAGGGGGCCTCGGGGGAGACCCAGTACTTC.

This clonotype was observed at least ten times. V and J are TRBV20-1 and TRBJ1-6; D might be TRBD1 (5 bases). CDR1 and CDR2 (germline): DFQATT, SNEGSKA (reference sequence). V lost 5 bases to trimming and J lost 8 bases, with 16 bases between them. CDR3 length: 14 amino acids. CDR3 in amino acids: CSASLGPRDSPLHF. The CDR3 coding sequence is TGCAGTGCTTCCCTGGGGCCTAGAGATTCACCCCTCCACTTT.

The rearrangement links TRBV10-3 to TRBJ2-7, with TRBD2 matching over 7 bases. Losses at the gene ends were 2 bases for V and 5 bases for J; bases not matched to a gene: 0. This CDR3 has 12 amino acids. Germline V CDR1 and CDR2: ENHRY, SYGVKD. The CDR3 is CAISESGDEQYF. The CDR3 DNA reads TGTGCCATCAGTGAGAGCGGGGACGAGCAGTACTTC.

This clonotype was counted between two and nine times. The rearrangement uses TRBV4-3 and TRBJ2-7; TRBD1 or TRBD2 may be the D gene (5 bases each). The CDR3 sequence is 15 residues long. The V gene lost 0 bases and the J gene lost 2 bases, with 11 bases spanning the gap. Per germline, CDR1 LGHNA and CDR2 YSLEER. The CDR3: CASSQDRGNTYEQYF. CDR3 coding DNA: TGCGCCAGCAGCCAAGATCGGGGCAATACCTACGAGCAGTACTTC.

This clonotype was observed a few times. The chain couples TRBV7-3 to TRBJ2-1; 9 bases fit TRBD2. V trimming: 4 bases; J trimming: 3 bases; junction bases outside the gene matches: 10. Germline V lookup: CDR1 SGHTA, CDR2 FQGTGA. CDR3 length: 17 residues. The CDR3 DNA reads TGTGCCAGCAGCTCCCCTCCCGGGACTAGCCTCTACAATGAGCAGTTCTTC. It is translated as CASSSPPGTSLYNEQFF.

This clonotype came up a few times. The chain links TRBV4-3 to TRBJ2-7; 7 bases fit TRBD1. V lost 4 bases and J lost 4; bases outside the gene matches: 4. CDR3 length: 13 residues. CDR1 is LGHNA, CDR2 YSLEER, per germline. CDR3 region: CASSLGTEYEQYF. The CDR3 region has the DNA TGCGCCAGCAGCCTTGGGACAGAATACGAGCAGTACTTC.

V gene TRBV5-4 combines with J gene TRBJ1-2, with TRBD1 identical over 11 bases. The germline gives CDR1 SGHNT, CDR2 YYREEE (reference sequence). CDR3 length equals 14 residues. V shed 4 bases and J 3 bases; nucleotides not matched to a gene: 2. The CDR3 nucleotides read TGTGCCAGCAGCCCGGGACAGGGGGACTATGGCTACACCTTC. It encodes CASSPGQGDYGYTF.

J is TRBJ2-7 and V is TRBV4-3; D is perhaps TRBD1 (5 bases). The CDR3 runs to 16 residues. V was clipped by 0 bases and J by 3 bases, with 15 bases between them. The V gene's germline CDR1 is LGHNA and CDR2 YSLEER. The CDR3 here is CASSQENKGKSYEQYF. CDR3 nucleotides: TGCGCCAGCAGCCAAGAGAACAAGGGGAAAAGCTACGAGCAGTACTTC.

This clonotype showed up just a few times. The chain combines TRBV12-3 or TRBV12-4 with TRBJ1-2, with D unresolved. Deletions cut 3 bases from V and 0 bases from J, with 8 bases between. The CDR3 covers 14 residues. The CDR3 coding sequence is TGTGCCAGCAGTTTCGGCGGAGCTAACTATGGCTACACCTTC. Translation gives CASSFGGANYGYTF.

The rearrangement uses TRBV20-1 and TRBJ2-3; D possibly matches TRBD1 or TRBD2 (5 bases each). Trimming took off 6 bases at V and 4 bases at J, with 14 bases between the two ends. The germline CDR1 and CDR2 sequences are DFQATT and SNEGSKA (reference sequence). This CDR3 is 13 amino acids long. The CDR3 sequence: CSAARQGPDTQYF. The CDR3 DNA follows: TGCAGTGCCGCGAGGCAGGGACCAGATACGCAGTATTTT.

The chain has TRBV27 and TRBJ2-5; D tentatively reads TRBD1 or TRBD2 (6 bases each). The CDR3 runs to 11 residues. The germline gives CDR1 MNHEY, CDR2 SMNVEV (reference sequence). Trimming removed 8 bases at V and 10 bases at J, with 14 bases between. In nucleotides, the CDR3 is TGTGCCAGCTCCTCGGGGGCCCTCCAGTACTTC. Translated: CASSSGALQYF.

The chain recombines TRBV6-6 with TRBJ1-6; the D gene is possibly TRBD1 (5 bases). The V and J ends lost 6 bases and 5 bases respectively, with 11 bases between them. CDR1 and CDR2 from the germline V gene are MNHNY and SVGAGI (reference sequence). The CDR3 consists of 14 residues. The CDR3 sequence is CASRPGRHNSPLHF. In DNA, the CDR3 is TGTGCCAGCAGACCGGGACGGCATAATTCACCCCTCCACTTT.